The present entry profiles one T cell receptor (beta chain) with its context. Its matching antigen is unknown. This sample was included in a study of cytomegalovirus exposure and HLA in healthy donors. Findings and limits, study-wide: A later analysis found most CMV-associated TCR beta chains apparently HLA-restricted. Reports indicated that the classifier achieved high specificity and sensitivity in diagnosing cytomegalovirus status. TCR beta V- and J-gene trimming was later associated with a missense DCLRE1C variant. Follow-up analysis seemed to connect common viral pathogens with several of the most significant clusters identified.

13 Jbeta primers and 60 Vbeta primers were used for the PCR. TCRdb keeps only in-frame clones here, not all; method: immunoSEQ multiplex PCR. Altogether about 150,000 clones are present, 55% to 75% being singletons, with the ten largest covering roughly 7%. The CDR3 length is 21 residues. Trimming cost V 3 bases and J 6 bases; bases outside gene matches: 22. Looked up from germline, CDR1 is MDHEN and CDR2 is SYDVKM. Material for sequencing was PBMCs. The genes are TRBV28 and TRBJ2-2; 10 bases map to TRBD2. The clonotype comes from a woman in her sixties in good health and CMV-seropositive. The CDR3 DNA sequence: TGTGCCAGCAGTTTCGCTAGCGGGAGTGATACACCCTCCACCGGCGCCGGGGAGCTGTTTTTT. This sequence encodes CASSFASGSDTPSTGAGELFF.